This entry lists 4 T cell receptor beta chains sequenced from one sample in a study of blood T cell repertoires in COVID-19. Assay used: immunoSEQ multiplex PCR; TCRdb lists only in-frame clones, some missing. The data show 28,000 or so clones, 90% to 95% seen once. The sample taken for sequencing was peripheral blood. The receptors shown here come from a human donor with active COVID-19. The donor label of this sample is uncertain.

This clone was counted a single time. The chain links TRBV12-3 or TRBV12-4 to TRBJ2-2; 7 nucleotides align to TRBD1. With 3 bases clipped from V and 7 bases from J, the junction kept 2 bases outside the gene matches. The CDR3 totals 13 residues. The CDR3, as DNA: TGTGCCAGCAGTTTTACAGGGGTCGGGGAGCTGTTTTTT. Translated, it gives CASSFTGVGELFF.

The chain links TRBV7-2 to TRBJ1-3; D remains unclear. V dropped 5 bases and J dropped 5 bases, with 13 bases sitting between them. The CDR3 consists of 14 residues. Germline lookup yields CDR1 SGHTA and CDR2 FQGNSA. For the CDR3, the DNA is TGTGCCAGCAGCATTACTGGCGGGAGAAACACCATATATTTT. Amino acid sequence: CASSITGGRNTIYF.

This chain uses TRBV7-3 with TRBJ2-5, with 12 bases lining up with TRBD1. Germline trimming cut 5 bases from V and 5 bases from J; bases unmatched to any gene: 9. This CDR3 has 16 residues. Germline V lookup: CDR1 SGHTA, CDR2 FQGTGA. The CDR3 spells CASSQTGQGAWETQYF. CDR3 nucleotide sequence: TGTGCCAGCAGCCAGACGGGACAGGGGGCTTGGGAGACCCAGTACTTC.

This chain joins TRBV13 and TRBJ2-1, with 10 bases aligning to TRBD2. Germline loops: CDR1 PRHDT, CDR2 FYEKMQ (reference sequence). The CDR3 covers 16 residues. The junction had 4 bases not matched to a gene; V was cut back by 5 bases and J by 0 bases. The CDR3 DNA follows: TGTGCCAGCAGCCTTAGCGGGGGGACCTCCTACAATGAGCAGTTCTTC. Its translation is CASSLSGGTSYNEQFF.